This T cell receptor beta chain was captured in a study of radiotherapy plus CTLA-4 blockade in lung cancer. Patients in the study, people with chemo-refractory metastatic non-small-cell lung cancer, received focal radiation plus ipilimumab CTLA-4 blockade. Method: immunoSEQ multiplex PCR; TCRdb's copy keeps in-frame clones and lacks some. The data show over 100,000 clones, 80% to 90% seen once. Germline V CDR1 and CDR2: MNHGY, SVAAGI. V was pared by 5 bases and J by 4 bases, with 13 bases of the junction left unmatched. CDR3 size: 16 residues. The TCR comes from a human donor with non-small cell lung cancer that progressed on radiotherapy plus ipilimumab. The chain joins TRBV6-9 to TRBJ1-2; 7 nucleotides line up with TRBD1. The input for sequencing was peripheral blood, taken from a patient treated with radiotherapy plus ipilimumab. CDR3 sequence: CASSPGGTNGIYGYTF. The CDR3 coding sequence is TGTGCCAGCAGTCCAGGGGGGACTAATGGGATCTATGGCTACACCTTC.